These 29 T cell receptor beta chains originate from one sample sequenced in a study of blood T cell repertoires in COVID-19. Repertoires were generated with immunoSEQ multiplex PCR, while TCRdb's copy carries only in-frame clones and drops some. The sample shows some 250,000 clones, just under 90% of them seen only once. The material sequenced was PBMCs or T cells enriched from blood (not recorded which). These TCRs come from a woman aged 25-40 years with acute COVID-19.

This chain connects TRBV7-8 to TRBJ2-1; TRBD1 agrees at 8 bases. CDR3 length: 16 residues. The trim removed 5 bases at V and 8 bases at J, leaving 14 bases unmatched. Germline loops: CDR1 SGHVS, CDR2 FQNEAQ. CDR3 bases: TGTGCCAGCAGCATCAGGGGGCTAGGTACGGTAGATGAGCAGTTCTTC. Translated: CASSIRGLGTVDEQFF. The entire variable domain, with the rest obtained from reference TRBV7-8 and TRBJ2-1, is as follows: GAGVSQSPRYKVAKRGQDVALRCDPISGHVSLFWYQQALGQGPEFLTYFQNEAQLDKSGLPSDRFFAERPEGSVSTLKIQRTQQEDSAVYLCASSIRGLGTVDEQFFGPGTRLTVL.

The chain has TRBV5-1 and TRBJ2-7; the D is unclear. In germline, CDR1 is SGHRS, CDR2 YFSETQ. This CDR3 region has 14 residues. The germline V and J ends were trimmed by 6 bases and 0 bases, with 13 bases remaining between them. CDR3 sequence: CASTDPANSYEQYF. For the CDR3, the DNA is TGCGCCAGCACCGACCCAGCGAACTCCTACGAGCAGTACTTC.

This chain joins TRBV2 and TRBJ2-7; D possibly corresponds to TRBD1 (5 bases). This CDR3 spans 13 amino acids. Trimming stripped 6 bases from V and 2 bases from J, with 11 bases between. Per the germline V gene, CDR1 is SNHLY and CDR2 is FYNNEI. CDR3 sequence (DNA): TGTGCCAGCAGCCGACAGACCACCTACGAGCAGTACTTC. This codes for CASSRQTTYEQYF. Drawing the rest from reference TRBV2 and TRBJ2-7, the complete variable domain is EPEVTQTPSHQVTQMGQEVILRCVPISNHLYFYWYRQILGQKVEFLVSFYNNEISEKSEIFDDQFSVERPDGSNFTLKIRSTKLEDSAMYFCASSRQTTYEQYFGPGTRLTVT.

V usage is TRBV2 and J usage is TRBJ2-3; 9 bases are shared with TRBD2. This CDR3 comprises 15 residues. Germline trimming cut 7 bases from V and 8 bases from J; bases unmatched to any gene: 13. The V gene's germline CDR1 is SNHLY and CDR2 FYNNEI. This CDR3 reads CASTQRASGDGTQYF. The DNA of the CDR3 is TGTGCCAGCACCCAACGGGCTAGCGGGGACGGTACGCAGTATTTT. Filled out from reference TRBV2 and TRBJ2-3, the complete variable domain reads EPEVTQTPSHQVTQMGQEVILRCVPISNHLYFYWYRQILGQKVEFLVSFYNNEISEKSEIFDDQFSVERPDGSNFTLKIRSTKLEDSAMYFCASTQRASGDGTQYFGPGTRLTVL.

This chain uses TRBV27 with TRBJ1-4, with TRBD1 matching 8 bases. J was trimmed by 5 bases and V by 5 bases; bases with no gene match: 10. In germline, CDR1 is MNHEY, CDR2 SMNVEV (reference sequence). The CDR3 is made up of 16 amino acids. CDR3 nucleotide sequence: TGTGCCAGCAGTCCGCTCCCGGACAGGGCAAATGAAAAACTGTTTTTT. Translating gives CASSPLPDRANEKLFF.

V gene TRBV18 combines with J gene TRBJ2-7; TRBD2 matches 13 bases. V shed 2 bases, J shed 0 bases, and the junction held 1 base outside the gene matches. CDR1 and CDR2 (germline): KGHSH, LQKENI. The length of the CDR3 is 16 residues. Written as DNA, the CDR3 is TGTGCCAGCTCACCAGGACTAGCGGGGGCCTCCTACGAGCAGTACTTC. Protein: CASSPGLAGASYEQYF.

The V gene is TRBV29-1, the J gene TRBJ2-3, with TRBD2 matching 10 bases. Germline V gene sequence: CDR1 SQVTM, CDR2 ANQGSEA. The CDR3 sequence is 15 residues long. The V segment lost 7 bases and the J segment 2 bases; nucleotides outside the gene matches: 9. The CDR3, as DNA: TGCAGCGCGTCCATAGCGGGGGGCTACACAGATACGCAGTATTTT. The encoded protein is CSASIAGGYTDTQYF.

The J gene is TRBJ1-5, the V gene TRBV19; 7 bases align to TRBD1. Germline lookup yields CDR1 LNHDA and CDR2 SQIVND (reference sequence). V shed 9 bases, J shed 9 bases, and the junction held 17 bases outside the gene matches. The CDR3 spans 15 residues. CDR3 sequence reads: CASRPPTGPLLPQHF. The CDR3 nucleotides are TGTGCCAGCCGACCCCCGACAGGGCCCCTTTTGCCCCAGCATTTT.

The chain joins TRBV7-2 to TRBJ1-6, with a possible D match to TRBD1 (6 bases). This CDR3 spans 14 amino acids. V lost 5 bases, J lost 6 bases, and 11 bases lay in between. From germline, CDR1 is SGHTA and CDR2 FQGNSA. CDR3 region: CASSQGTVNSPLHF. The CDR3 DNA reads as TGTGCCAGCAGCCAGGGGACGGTTAATTCACCCCTCCACTTT.

The rearrangement links TRBV9 to TRBJ1-4; D not resolved. V was clipped by 0 bases and J by 7 bases, with 7 bases between them. Germline V gene lookup returns CDR1 SGDLS and CDR2 YYNGEE. The CDR3 is 13 residues long. As DNA, the CDR3 is TGTGCCAGCAGCGTAGGCCCGAGTGAAAAACTGTTTTTT. As protein: CASSVGPSEKLFF.

The gene calls are TRBV3-1 (or the pseudogene TRBV3-2) and TRBJ2-1; no definite D call. The V end was cut by 3 bases, the J end by 10 bases, with 7 bases between. This CDR3 comprises 11 residues. Germline V gene data show CDR1 as LGHDT and CDR2 as YNNKEL (reference sequence). In DNA form, the CDR3 reads TGTGCCAGCAGCCAGACAAACGAGCAGTTCTTC. It specifies CASSQTNEQFF.

The chain recombines TRBV7-2 with TRBJ1-1, with D maybe TRBD1 (6 bases). With 5 bases removed from V and 0 bases from J, the gap between germline ends came to 16 bases. CDR1 is SGHTA and CDR2 is FQGNSA in the germline V gene. The CDR3 covers 16 residues. CDR3 in amino acids: CASSARGGRLNTEAFF. Here the CDR3 DNA reads TGTGCCAGCAGCGCTAGGGGGGGTAGGTTGAACACTGAAGCTTTCTTT.

The chain combines TRBV10-3 with TRBJ1-2; D might be TRBD1 (5 bases). Trimming cost V 5 bases and J 8 bases, with 15 bases left between them. The CDR3 is made up of 13 amino acids. Germline-derived CDR1 and CDR2 are ENHRY and SYGVKD. DNA of the CDR3: TGTGCCATCAGTACCGACGGGGGGAAAGGCTACACCTTC. Residues: CAISTDGGKGYTF.

CDR3 sequence: CASSPPLAGEETQYF. In DNA form, the CDR3 reads TGTGCCAGCTCACCACCGCTAGCGGGGGAGGAGACCCAGTACTTC. V is TRBV18 and J is TRBJ2-5; TRBD2 agrees at 10 bases. V lost 0 bases to trimming and J lost 5 bases; unmatched junction nucleotides: 3. Germline V gene lookup returns CDR1 KGHSH and CDR2 LQKENI. The CDR3 runs 15 residues.

The chain has TRBV9 and TRBJ2-7; weak D call: TRBD1 (5 bases). Trimming cost V 3 bases and J 4 bases, with 17 bases left between them. Per the germline V gene, CDR1 is SGDLS and CDR2 is YYNGEE. CDR3 length: 15 amino acids. CDR3 in amino acids: CASSATATDTYEQYF. DNA for the CDR3: TGTGCCAGCAGCGCAACGGCGACAGATACTTACGAGCAGTACTTC.

The chain couples TRBV18 to TRBJ2-1; a possible D gene is TRBD2 (6 bases). The CDR3 consists of 16 residues. Between the trimmed V and J ends, which lost 3 bases and 7 bases, there was a span of 19 bases. Looked up from germline, CDR1 is KGHSH and CDR2 is LQKENI. CDR3 DNA sequence: TGTGCCAGCTCACCTGAGATCGGCGTGGCGGGGAATGAGCAGTTCTTC. This encodes CASSPEIGVAGNEQFF.

This sequence joins TRBV25-1 and TRBJ1-1, with D unresolved. This CDR3 has 15 residues. Germline loops: CDR1 MGHDK, CDR2 SYGVNS. Trimming took 5 bases from V and 7 from J, leaving 20 bases between them. The CDR3 sequence is CASSSPRPGGNEAFF. The CDR3 nucleotides read TGTGCCAGCAGTTCACCCCGCCCGGGCGGGAATGAAGCTTTCTTT.

The chain employs TRBV2 and TRBJ1-5, with TRBD1 as a possible D gene (5 bases). Germline V CDR1 and CDR2: SNHLY, FYNNEI. Trimming shortened V by 6 bases and J by 7 bases, and 22 bases separated the two germline ends. CDR3 length equals 16 residues. The CDR3 is CASSSSLGGSGQPQHF. In DNA form, the CDR3 reads TGTGCCAGCAGCTCTTCACTGGGAGGATCAGGGCAGCCCCAGCATTTT.

The chain uses TRBV14 and TRBJ2-1; 8 nucleotides line up with TRBD2. Losses at the gene ends were 0 bases for V and 13 bases for J; bases not matched to a gene: 8. The CDR3 loop spans 14 amino acids. CDR1 SGHDN and CDR2 FVKESK come from the germline V gene. CDR3 sequence reads: CASSQDRGGGPQFF. The CDR3, as DNA: TGTGCCAGCAGCCAAGATAGGGGCGGGGGGCCTCAGTTCTTC.

The chain joins TRBV28 to TRBJ2-7, with D unresolved. Germline loops: CDR1 MDHEN, CDR2 SYDVKM. The length of the CDR3 is 11 residues. Trimming stripped 2 bases from V and 6 bases from J, with 5 bases between. The CDR3 nucleotides read TGTGCCAGCAGTTTAGCGGTCGAGCAGTACTTC. Translating it yields CASSLAVEQYF.

The CDR3 here is CASSGDRGFEQYF. The CDR3 nucleotides are TGCGCCAGCAGTGGGGACAGGGGATTTGAGCAGTACTTC. The chain carries TRBV10-2 and TRBJ2-7, with 10 bases fitting TRBD1. V dropped 4 bases and J dropped 7; count of bases not matched to a gene: 4. Germline CDR1 reads WSHSY; CDR2 reads SAAADI. The CDR3 spans 13 residues.

The V call is TRBV5-1, the J call TRBJ1-1; tentatively, D is TRBD1 (5 bases). The germline CDR1 and CDR2 sequences are SGHRS and YFSETQ. The CDR3 contains 15 residues. V was trimmed by 0 bases and J by 6 bases, leaving 15 bases between them. The CDR3, as DNA: TGCGCCAGCAGCTTGGGCGCGAGTCGGGGGGCTGAAGCTTTCTTT. It specifies CASSLGASRGAEAFF.

The chain is built from TRBV5-1 and TRBJ2-3; 7 nucleotides agree with TRBD2. There are 15 residues in the CDR3. The V and J ends lost 3 bases and 6 bases, in that order; junction bases with no gene match: 10. Germline CDR1 is SGHRS and CDR2 is YFSETQ. In DNA form, the CDR3 reads TGCGCCAGCAGCTACAGTCGGACTAGTTCTGATACGCAGTATTTT. Amino acids: CASSYSRTSSDTQYF. Together with reference TRBV5-1 and TRBJ2-3, the CDR3 gives the full variable domain: KAGVTQTPRYLIKTRGQQVTLSCSPISGHRSVSWYQQTPGQGLQFLFEYFSETQRNKGNFPGRFSGRQFSNSRSEMNVSTLELGDSALYLCASSYSRTSSDTQYFGPGTRLTVL.

The V call is TRBV2, the J call TRBJ1-3; 7 nucleotides align to TRBD1. Germline V gene lookup returns CDR1 SNHLY and CDR2 FYNNEI. This CDR3 is built from 16 residues. V was pared by 8 bases and J by 0 bases, with 10 bases of the junction left unmatched. Here the CDR3 reads CASFTGQTDSGNTIYF. CDR3 in DNA: TGTGCCAGCTTCACGGGACAGACAGACTCTGGAAACACCATATATTTT.

CDR3 DNA sequence: TGTGCCAGCAGGACCGGGACAGCGAAAAGATATGGCTACACCTTC. Protein product: CASRTGTAKRYGYTF. V is TRBV6-5 and J is TRBJ1-2; 7 positions agree with TRBD1. Germline CDR1 MNHEY, CDR2 SVGAGI. This CDR3 region has 15 residues. After removal of 6 bases from V and 5 bases from J, the junction contained 12 bases not matched to a gene.

This clone was seen just once. V is TRBV27 and J is TRBJ1-5, with TRBD1 matching over 9 bases. Germline CDR1 and CDR2: MNHEY and SMNVEV (reference sequence). The CDR3 totals 16 residues. Losses at the gene ends were 4 bases for V and 6 bases for J; bases not matched to a gene: 10. CDR3 nucleotide sequence: TGTGCCAGCAGTTCACAGGGGGCTTATCTCCCTCAGCCCCAGCATTTT. It specifies CASSSQGAYLPQPQHF.

In its sample, this clone was seen a few times. The chain joins TRBV4-1 to TRBJ2-7, with a possible D match to TRBD1 (6 bases). The germline V and J ends were trimmed by 3 bases and 0 bases, with 9 bases remaining between them. Germline CDR1 is MGHRA and CDR2 is YSYEKL. CDR3 length: 14 residues. CDR3: CASSHGQPSYEQYF. CDR3 nucleotides: TGCGCCAGCAGCCATGGACAGCCCTCCTACGAGCAGTACTTC.

The chain joins TRBV2 to TRBJ1-6, with D maybe TRBD1 (5 bases). The CDR3 is 15 amino acids. The ends were cut back, 4 bases at V and 5 bases at J, with 12 bases in the middle. Germline V gene data show CDR1 as SNHLY and CDR2 as FYNNEI. In DNA, the CDR3 is TGTGCCAGCAGTGTGGAACAGGCCAATAATTCACCCCTCCACTTT. This sequence encodes CASSVEQANNSPLHF.

The chain links TRBV11-3 to TRBJ2-5; the D gene is possibly TRBD1 (5 bases). Deletions cut 2 bases from V and 3 bases from J, with 13 bases between. The CDR3 length is 15 residues. Germline V gene data show CDR1 as SGHNT and CDR2 as YENEEA. CDR3 sequence (DNA): TGTGCCAGCAGCTTAAGGTCCGGCAGGGAAGAGACCCAGTACTTC. This codes for CASSLRSGREETQYF.